The next 27 T cell receptor beta chains were all read from a single sample in a study of blood T cell repertoires in COVID-19. The repertoire was sequenced with immunoSEQ multiplex PCR; TCRdb's copy has only in-frame clones and lacks some. The sample has about 70,000 clones, approximately 90% seen once; the top ten hold about 4%. Sequenced sample: peripheral blood. All receptors come from a man in his sixties or seventies with active COVID-19.

This clone has only one observation. The gene calls are TRBV3-1 (or the pseudogene TRBV3-2) and TRBJ1-5, with TRBD1 identical over 9 bases. Germline CDR1 and CDR2: LGHDT and YNNKEL (reference sequence). V lost 4 bases, J lost 0 bases, and 10 bases stayed unmatched. There are 18 residues in the CDR3. As DNA, the CDR3 is TGTGCCAGCAGCCTAGGCGGGACAGGGTCCGGTAGCAATCAGCCCCAGCATTTT. This translates into CASSLGGTGSGSNQPQHF.

This chain joins TRBV24-1 and TRBJ1-2; 7 bases are shared with TRBD1. Germline V gene lookup returns CDR1 KGHDR and CDR2 SFDVKD. The J segment lost 2 bases and the V segment lost 3 bases, leaving 5 bases of the junction unmatched. The CDR3 loop spans 15 amino acids. In nucleotides, the CDR3 is TGTGCCACCAGTGATCGACAGGGAACCAACTATGGCTACACCTTC. Protein product: CATSDRQGTNYGYTF.

A few counts support this clone. The genes are TRBV19 and TRBJ2-2; perhaps TRBD1 as D (5 bases). Between the trimmed V and J ends, which lost 3 bases and 4 bases, there was a span of 12 bases. Germline CDR1 and CDR2: LNHDA and SQIVND (reference sequence). The CDR3 spans 15 residues. CDR3 sequence (DNA): TGTGCCAGTAGTATTGGGGCCCAACCCACCGGGGAGCTGTTTTTT. It yields the protein CASSIGAQPTGELFF.

The chain's CDR3 is CASSLPRTSGDTQYF. The CDR3 region has the DNA TGTGCCAGCAGCTTACCGCGGACTAGCGGAGATACGCAGTATTTT. The V call is TRBV7-2, the J call TRBJ2-3; 10 bases agree with TRBD2. With 2 bases clipped from V and 5 bases from J, the junction kept 4 bases outside the gene matches. This CDR3 spans 15 amino acids. The germline V gene encodes CDR1 SGHTA and CDR2 FQGNSA.

The genes are TRBV19 and TRBJ1-1, with 7 bases identical to TRBD1. V lost 6 bases, J lost 4 bases, and 8 bases stayed unmatched. Germline V gives CDR1 LNHDA, CDR2 SQIVND (reference sequence). This CDR3 contains 14 residues. The CDR3, as DNA: TGTGCCAGTAGGAAAGACAGGGCGGGCACTGAAGCTTTCTTT. Residues: CASRKDRAGTEAFF. The full variable domain, in which reference TRBV19 and TRBJ1-1 provide the parts outside the CDR3, is DGGITQSPKYLFRKEGQNVTLSCEQNLNHDAMYWYRQDPGQGLRLIYYSQIVNDFQKGDIAEGYSVSREKKESFPLTVTSAQKNPTAFYLCASRKDRAGTEAFFGQGTRLTVV.

The rearrangement links TRBV28 to TRBJ1-6; D might be TRBD1 (5 bases). Per germline, CDR1 MDHEN and CDR2 SYDVKM. The ends were cut back, 4 bases at V and 4 bases at J, with 20 bases in the middle. The CDR3 contains 18 residues. CDR3 amino acids: CASSSTSPGKWYNSPLHF. The CDR3 DNA is TGTGCCAGCAGTTCGACCTCCCCAGGGAAGTGGTATAATTCACCCCTCCACTTT.

This clone was detected many times. CDR3 sequence: CASSLGTGQRYNEQFF. CDR3 DNA: TGTGCCAGCAGCTTAGGGACAGGGCAACGTTACAATGAGCAGTTCTTC. V is TRBV7-2 and J is TRBJ2-1; 8 nucleotides match TRBD1. Germline-derived CDR1 and CDR2 are SGHTA and FQGNSA. The CDR3 runs 16 residues. Trimming at V came to 1 base and at J to 4 bases, leaving 6 bases not matched to a gene.

The V gene is TRBV9, the J gene TRBJ1-1, with unresolved D. Trimming shortened V by 2 bases and J by 1 base, and 12 bases separated the two germline ends. Germline CDR1 SGDLS, CDR2 YYNGEE. The CDR3 spans 15 residues. CDR3: CASSVGHAGNTEAFF. CDR3 DNA: TGTGCCAGCAGCGTCGGCCACGCGGGGAACACTGAAGCTTTCTTT.

The chain uses TRBV2 and TRBJ2-2; 8 positions agree with TRBD1. This CDR3 contains 13 residues. Germline values: CDR1 SNHLY, CDR2 FYNNEI. The V segment lost 6 bases and the J segment 6 bases; nucleotides outside the gene matches: 3. The CDR3 DNA sequence: TGTGCCAGCAGCCAGGGGGCCCCCGGGGAGCTGTTTTTT. It yields the protein CASSQGAPGELFF.

This clone showed up just once. The chain is built from TRBV27 and TRBJ2-7; 11 nucleotides line up with TRBD2. Germline CDR1 MNHEY, CDR2 SMNVEV (reference sequence). There are 15 residues in the CDR3. The ends lost 6 bases at V and 5 bases at J; junction bases unmatched: 9. CDR3 nucleotides: TGTGCCAGCAGCCCCTCACTAGCGGGAGTGAACGAGCAGTACTTC. It is translated as CASSPSLAGVNEQYF.

The chain uses TRBV5-4 and TRBJ1-3; 10 bases fit TRBD1. The CDR3 covers 17 residues. Per the germline V gene, CDR1 is SGHNT and CDR2 is YYREEE (reference sequence). Trimming at V came to 4 bases and at J to 4 bases, leaving 11 bases not matched to a gene. CDR3 nucleotide sequence: TGTGCCAGCAGCCCACGACAGGGGGCGTCGGGGGGAAACACCATATATTTT. Translating it yields CASSPRQGASGGNTIYF.

Only one count was recorded for this clone. The gene calls are TRBV30 and TRBJ2-7; no definite D call. This CDR3 is 15 amino acids long. Germline CDR1 reads GTSNPN; CDR2 reads SVGIG (reference sequence). Trimming took 0 bases from V and 2 from J, leaving 14 bases between them. The chain's CDR3 is CAWSVRPPTAYEQYF. The CDR3 DNA sequence: TGTGCCTGGAGTGTACGCCCTCCTACGGCCTACGAGCAGTACTTC.

The rearrangement uses TRBV9 and TRBJ1-5; TRBD1 might be the D (6 bases). This CDR3 spans 16 amino acids. Germline V CDR1 and CDR2: SGDLS, YYNGEE. The V end lost 4 bases, the J end lost 4 bases, and 18 bases lay between the germline ends. The CDR3 loop reads CASSPGGGGSNQPQHF. Here the CDR3 DNA reads TGTGCCAGCAGCCCTGGGGGAGGGGGGAGTAATCAGCCCCAGCATTTT.

J is TRBJ2-7 and V is TRBV6-5; perhaps TRBD1 as D (9 bases). Germline CDR1 and CDR2: MNHEY and SVGAGI. CDR3 size: 15 residues. The germline V and J ends were trimmed by 8 bases and 5 bases, with 22 bases remaining between them. The CDR3 is CASRGGTGFPHEQYF. In DNA, the CDR3 is TGTGCCAGCCGGGGGGGGACAGGGTTTCCCCACGAGCAGTACTTC.

The V call is TRBV7-9, the J call TRBJ2-3; 7 bases match TRBD2. Trimming took 7 bases from V and 3 from J; bases not matched to a gene: 7. The CDR3 extends over 14 amino acids. Looked up from germline, CDR1 is SEHNR and CDR2 is FQNEAQ (reference sequence). CDR3 nucleotide sequence: TGTGCCAGCACCCCGACTAGCTCTACAGATACGCAGTATTTT. Its translation is CASTPTSSTDTQYF.

The chain carries TRBV19 and TRBJ2-1, with D perhaps TRBD2 (6 bases). The germline V gene encodes CDR1 LNHDA and CDR2 SQIVND (reference sequence). The CDR3 extends over 14 amino acids. Trimming removed 3 bases from V and 6 bases from J, with 12 bases in between. The CDR3 DNA reads TGTGCCAGTAGTATGGGGGGTAGCGGCAATGAGCAGTTCTTC. Amino acid sequence: CASSMGGSGNEQFF.

The chain joins TRBV6-4 to TRBJ2-7; 8 nucleotides line up with TRBD2. Germline V lookup: CDR1 MRHNA, CDR2 SNTAGT. The length of the CDR3 is 14 residues. Trimming at V came to 0 bases and at J to 9 bases, leaving 7 bases not matched to a gene. This CDR3 is CASSDSMGRGVQYF. Here the CDR3 DNA reads TGTGCCAGCAGTGACTCGATGGGGCGGGGGGTGCAGTACTTC.

This clone was seen just once. V usage is TRBV5-4 and J usage is TRBJ2-1; 8 bases agree with TRBD2. This CDR3 comprises 15 residues. CDR1 and CDR2 (germline): SGHNT, YYREEE (reference sequence). Trimming removed 7 bases from V and 4 bases from J; junction bases left unmatched: 10. CDR3 sequence (DNA): TGTGCCAGCGGCCCTACGGGAGGGAATTACAATGAGCAGTTCTTC. Its protein product is CASGPTGGNYNEQFF.

CDR3 amino acids: CASSSLAGASYNEQFF. CDR3 DNA sequence: TGTGCCAGCAGCTCCCTAGCGGGGGCCTCCTACAATGAGCAGTTCTTC. The J gene is TRBJ2-1, the V gene TRBV5-6, with 10 bases identical to TRBD2. Germline V lookup: CDR1 SGHDT, CDR2 YYEEEE. The V and J ends lost 3 bases and 0 bases, in that order; junction bases with no gene match: 3. The CDR3 is 16 residues long.

This chain connects TRBV4-1 to TRBJ2-1; 11 bases agree with TRBD1. J lost 5 bases, V lost 4 bases, and 7 bases had no gene match. Germline CDR1 and CDR2: MGHRA and YSYEKL. The CDR3 has 16 amino acids. The chain's CDR3 is CASSREGQGGNNEQFF. Here the CDR3 DNA reads TGCGCCAGCAGCCGAGAGGGACAGGGGGGGAACAATGAGCAGTTCTTC.

The V call is TRBV5-4, the J call TRBJ2-1, with no clear D. The CDR3 is made up of 16 amino acids. Trimming pared 4 bases from V and 0 bases from J, leaving 14 bases between. Germline assignment: CDR1 SGHNT and CDR2 YYREEE (reference sequence). The CDR3 coding sequence is TGTGCCAGCAGCAACCCCAAACTTAGCTCCTACAATGAGCAGTTCTTC. The encoded protein is CASSNPKLSSYNEQFF.

The chain joins TRBV29-1 to TRBJ1-5; possible D gene TRBD1, 5 bases. Looked up from germline, CDR1 is SQVTM and CDR2 is ANQGSEA. The CDR3 totals 13 residues. Trimming left V 5 bases short and J 5 bases short, with 13 bases between. In DNA, the CDR3 is TGCAGCGTTCTATGGGGGAGGGATCAGCCCCAGCATTTT. Translated, it gives CSVLWGRDQPQHF.

This clone has more than one count but fewer than ten. V usage is TRBV30 and J usage is TRBJ2-1; 7 bases match TRBD2. Germline assignment: CDR1 GTSNPN and CDR2 SVGIG (reference sequence). Unmatched junction bases numbered 7, after V lost 2 bases and J lost 6 bases. This CDR3 contains 14 residues. The chain's CDR3 is CAWSRDYGANEQFF. CDR3 in DNA: TGTGCCTGGAGTCGGGACTATGGGGCCAATGAGCAGTTCTTC.

Here the CDR3 DNA reads TGTGCCAGCAGCTTAGCCGGGGCCCCGGGGGGCGGGGAGCTGTTTTTT. Residues: CASSLAGAPGGGELFF. This chain uses TRBV7-2 with TRBJ2-2, with 7 bases identical to TRBD2. CDR3 size: 16 residues. From germline, CDR1 is SGHTA and CDR2 FQGNSA. V was pared by 0 bases and J by 7 bases, with 8 bases of the junction left unmatched.

The V gene is TRBV5-5, the J gene TRBJ1-2, with TRBD1 matching over 11 bases. The germline gives CDR1 SGHKS, CDR2 YYEKEE (reference sequence). V shed 4 bases and J 4 bases; nucleotides not matched to a gene: 6. CDR3 length: 15 residues. The CDR3, as DNA: TGTGCCAGCAGCGGGGGACAGGGGGAGGGCTATGGCTACACCTTC. Translation gives CASSGGQGEGYGYTF.

The rearrangement links TRBV7-8 to TRBJ2-7, with D maybe TRBD1 (6 bases). Germline CDR1 and CDR2: SGHVS and FQNEAQ. V shed 4 bases and J shed 3 bases, with 13 bases lying between them. There are 14 residues in the CDR3. The CDR3 bases are TGTGCCAGCAGCTGGGCAGGGGTGGACTACGAGCAGTACTTC. Translated, it gives CASSWAGVDYEQYF.

V and J are TRBV10-2 and TRBJ2-7; 11 bases match TRBD2. The CDR3 consists of 16 residues. Germline V lookup: CDR1 WSHSY, CDR2 SAAADI. V trimming: 6 bases; J trimming: 2 bases; junction bases outside the gene matches: 9. CDR3 DNA sequence: TGCGCCAGCAGGCCCCCCCTAGCGGGAGGAGCCTACGAGCAGTACTTC. Protein sequence: CASRPPLAGGAYEQYF.